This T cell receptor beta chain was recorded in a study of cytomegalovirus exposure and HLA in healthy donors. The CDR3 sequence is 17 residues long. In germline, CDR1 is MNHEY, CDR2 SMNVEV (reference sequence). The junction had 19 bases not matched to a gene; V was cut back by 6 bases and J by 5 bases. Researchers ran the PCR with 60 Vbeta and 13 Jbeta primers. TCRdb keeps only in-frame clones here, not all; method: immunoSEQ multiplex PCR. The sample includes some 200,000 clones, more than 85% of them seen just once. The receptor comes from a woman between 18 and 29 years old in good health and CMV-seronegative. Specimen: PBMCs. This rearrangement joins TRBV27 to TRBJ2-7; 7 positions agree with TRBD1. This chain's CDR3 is CASSPINPQGNSDEQYF. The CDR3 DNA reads TGTGCCAGCAGCCCAATCAACCCACAGGGGAATAGCGACGAGCAGTACTTC.